This T cell receptor (beta chain) was captured in a study of beta chain features in type 1 diabetes. The CDR3 sequence is 13 residues long. Germline lookup yields CDR1 SQVTM and CDR2 ANQGSEA. Trimming took 6 bases from V and 1 from J, leaving 12 bases between them. Study-wide results and limits: Shorter templates might be favored by PCR, equally in patients and controls. Shorter TCRB CDR3s, moderately but significantly so, were found in Type 1 diabetes patients in all four CD4+ subsets. Patients with type 1 diabetes showed fewer VDJ junction insertions and more deletions. Naive, central memory and Treg TCRB repertoires seemed to resemble each other more closely in patients than they did in healthy donors. Whether TCRB rearrangement is influenced by HLA type was left unresolved in this analysis.

A word on this clone: Its cognate antigen is unknown. Other DNA sequences in this sample translate to the same CDR3.

Expressed TCRB transcripts were sequenced, since all the RNA that had been isolated was reverse transcribed. Generated by immunoSEQ multiplex PCR, the TCRdb table keeps only in-frame clones and is missing some. The repertoire holds 150,000 to 200,000 clones, with roughly 59% as singletons. Specimen: naive CD4+ T cells from blood. The clonotype originates from a man younger than 45 with type 1 diabetes. This chain connects TRBV29-1 to TRBJ2-5, with D tentatively TRBD1 or TRBD2 (5 bases each). The CDR3 is CSVAGTSQETQYF. CDR3 nucleotide sequence: TGCAGCGTCGCCGGGACCTCCCAAGAGACCCAGTACTTC.